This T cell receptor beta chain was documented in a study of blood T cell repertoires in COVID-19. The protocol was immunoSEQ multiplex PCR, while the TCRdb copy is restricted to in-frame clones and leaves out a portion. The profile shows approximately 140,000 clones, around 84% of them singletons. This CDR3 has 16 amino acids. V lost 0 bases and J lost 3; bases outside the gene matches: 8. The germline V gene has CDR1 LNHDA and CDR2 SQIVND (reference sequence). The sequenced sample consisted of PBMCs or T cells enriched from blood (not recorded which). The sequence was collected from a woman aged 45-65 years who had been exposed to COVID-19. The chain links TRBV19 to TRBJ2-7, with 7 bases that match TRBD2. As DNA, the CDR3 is TGTGCCAGTAGTATAGATCGAGGGAGGGGTAGCTACGAGCAGTACTTC. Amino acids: CASSIDRGRGSYEQYF.